These 13 T cell receptor beta chains were sequenced from one sample in a study of T cells after yellow fever vaccination. TCRdb re-derived calls from the 5' RACE reads in MiXCR, one entry per CDR3 protein. The table shows 300,000 to 400,000 distinct CDR3 sequences, with 6.2% occurring only once. The source was PBMCs, collected 5 days after the yellow fever booster vaccination. The source is a man aged 25-45 years who received the YFV17D yellow fever vaccine.

This clonotype has more than one count but fewer than ten. The rearrangement joins TRBV15 to TRBJ1-4; D unclear. V was clipped by 1 base and J by 8 bases, with 14 bases between them. This CDR3 is 15 amino acids long. Germline lookup yields CDR1 LNHNV and CDR2 YYDKDF (reference sequence). This chain's CDR3 is CATSRAVEGIEKLFF. The CDR3 bases are TGTGCCACCAGCAGAGCTGTTGAGGGTATCGAAAAACTGTTTTTT.

This clonotype was picked up a small number of times. This chain connects TRBV18 to TRBJ2-1; TRBD2 matches 10 bases. V shed 0 bases and J 5 bases; nucleotides not matched to a gene: 7. The CDR3 loop spans 17 amino acids. CDR1 KGHSH and CDR2 LQKENI come from the germline V gene. CDR3: CASSPPAASGSDNEQFF. The CDR3 DNA reads TGTGCCAGCTCACCACCGGCCGCTAGCGGGAGTGACAATGAGCAGTTCTTC.

This clonotype has at least ten counts. The chain links TRBV5-1 to TRBJ2-5, with 14 positions matching TRBD2. This CDR3 is built from 17 residues. With V trimmed by 4 bases and J by 4 bases, 9 bases remained unmatched. CDR1 is SGHRS, CDR2 YFSETQ, per germline. The CDR3 region is CASSRETSGRAGETQYF. For the CDR3, the DNA is TGCGCCAGCAGCCGGGAGACTAGCGGGAGGGCCGGAGAGACCCAGTACTTC. The complete variable domain, with remaining parts taken from reference TRBV5-1 and TRBJ2-5, reads KAGVTQTPRYLIKTRGQQVTLSCSPISGHRSVSWYQQTPGQGLQFLFEYFSETQRNKGNFPGRFSGRQFSNSRSEMNVSTLELGDSALYLCASSRETSGRAGETQYFGPGTRLLVL.

The rearrangement joins TRBV7-2 to TRBJ2-1; TRBD2 matches 10 bases. Trimming at V came to 6 bases and at J to 8 bases, leaving 10 bases not matched to a gene. The CDR3 runs to 15 residues. Germline V CDR1 and CDR2: SGHTA, FQGNSA. This chain's CDR3 is CASSPSSGSIYEQFF. Here the CDR3 DNA reads TGTGCCAGCAGTCCATCTAGCGGGAGTATCTATGAGCAGTTCTTC.

Ten or more counts support this clonotype. The chain employs TRBV12-3 or TRBV12-4 and TRBJ2-7, with TRBD2 identical over 10 bases. The length of the CDR3 is 15 residues. The ends lost 1 base at V and 2 bases at J; junction bases unmatched: 2. The CDR3 sequence is CASSLGGLAAYEQYF. The CDR3, as DNA: TGTGCCAGCAGTTTAGGAGGACTAGCGGCCTACGAGCAGTACTTC.

This clonotype came up many times. The chain carries TRBV27 and TRBJ1-2; perhaps TRBD1 as D (5 bases). Germline V lookup: CDR1 MNHEY, CDR2 SMNVEV (reference sequence). V lost 6 bases to trimming and J lost 4 bases, with 21 bases between them. CDR3 length equals 16 residues. CDR3 nucleotide sequence: TGTGCCAGCAGGGAGAGGGGTGGCACATCCGGCTATGGCTACACCTTC. Residues: CASRERGGTSGYGYTF.

The table lists this clonotype with many counts. The CDR3 nucleotides are TGCAGTGCTCGACTCCTGAAGAGGCATGACGAGCAGTACTTC. Protein product: CSARLLKRHDEQYF. The chain recombines TRBV20-1 with TRBJ2-7; D uncertain. The CDR3 spans 14 residues. Germline-derived CDR1 and CDR2 are DFQATT and SNEGSKA (reference sequence). The V gene lost 5 bases and the J gene lost 5 bases, with 19 bases spanning the gap.

The V call is TRBV9, the J call TRBJ2-1; D unresolved. Germline CDR1 SGDLS, CDR2 YYNGEE. V was trimmed by 0 bases and J by 4 bases, leaving 8 bases between them. This CDR3 has 14 amino acids. CDR3: CASSVGGRYNEQFF. CDR3 DNA: TGTGCCAGCAGCGTAGGGGGTAGATACAATGAGCAGTTCTTC.

This clonotype was recorded at least ten times. The rearrangement links TRBV20-1 to TRBJ1-1; 11 bases match TRBD1. The ends lost 5 bases at V and 4 bases at J; junction bases unmatched: 3. The CDR3 is 13 amino acids. Germline V gene sequence: CDR1 DFQATT, CDR2 SNEGSKA (reference sequence). The CDR3 region is CSAPGTGGTEAFF. The CDR3, as DNA: TGCAGTGCTCCCGGGACAGGGGGCACTGAAGCTTTCTTT.

This clonotype was observed a few times. The chain links TRBV20-1 to TRBJ2-3; 9 positions match TRBD1. This CDR3 comprises 16 residues. Germline V CDR1 and CDR2: DFQATT, SNEGSKA (reference sequence). Trimming at V came to 8 bases and at J to 4 bases, leaving 16 bases not matched to a gene. The CDR3: CSSTGEGQGSPDTQYF. DNA of the CDR3: TGCAGTTCCACCGGTGAGGGACAGGGCTCGCCAGATACGCAGTATTTT.

The chain links TRBV5-1 to TRBJ2-1, with 10 bases that match TRBD1. The germline V gene encodes CDR1 SGHRS and CDR2 YFSETQ. Trimming removed 5 bases from V and 3 bases from J; junction bases left unmatched: 5. The CDR3 has 15 residues. Written as DNA, the CDR3 is TGCGCCAGCAGACCCGGACAGGGGGGCTACAATGAGCAGTTCTTC. As protein: CASRPGQGGYNEQFF.

The chain is built from TRBV6-1 and TRBJ1-1, with TRBD1 identical over 7 bases. This CDR3 is 16 amino acids long. With V trimmed by 6 bases and J by 4 bases, 14 bases remained unmatched. Germline V CDR1 and CDR2: MNHNS, SASEGT. The CDR3 region is CASSPTQTGLSTEAFF. CDR3 sequence (DNA): TGTGCCAGCAGCCCCACCCAGACAGGGTTGAGCACTGAAGCTTTCTTT.

The rearrangement links TRBV11-2 to TRBJ2-5; D remains ambiguous. This CDR3 contains 11 residues. The germline V and J ends were trimmed by 5 bases and 8 bases, with 9 bases remaining between them. Germline values: CDR1 SGHAT, CDR2 FQNNGV. The CDR3 nucleotides read TGTGCCAGCAGCATGATAGATACCCAGTACTTC. Amino acid sequence: CASSMIDTQYF.